This T cell receptor beta chain is drawn from a study of blood T cell repertoires in COVID-19. The overall study: T cells, B-cell-depleted T cells, or PBMCs provided the cDNA or gDNA that served as material.

In the source study's methods: Nucleated cell counts were estimated from reference gene primer amplification. Sequencing was performed with immunoSEQ multiplex PCR; in TCRdb, only in-frame clones are kept and a portion is missing. The V and J calls and clone size come from that table; D and trimming were worked out from the DNA. The table records under 300,000 clones, around nine tenths of them present only once. The CDR3 is made up of 15 amino acids. V was trimmed by 3 bases and J by 4 bases, leaving 13 bases between them. Germline lookup yields CDR1 MNHEY and CDR2 SVGEGT. This TCR derives from a woman aged 70-85 years with active or convalescent COVID-19. This chain connects TRBV6-2 or TRBV6-3 to TRBJ1-3; D remains unclear. Material for sequencing was peripheral blood. CDR3 amino acids: CASSYLGELGNTIYF. CDR3 nucleotides: TGTGCCAGCAGTTATCTGGGAGAGCTCGGAAACACCATATATTTT.